The 23 T cell receptor beta chains given below trace back to one sample, sequenced in a study of shared clonotypes between healthy human individuals. Sequencing was performed with immunoSEQ multiplex PCR; in TCRdb, only in-frame clones are kept and a portion is missing. The sample records a few million clones, approximately 94% being singletons. The sample comprised naive CD4+ T cells sorted from blood. The subset was: CD45RA+ positively selected. The receptors stem from a man between 18 and 29 years old in good health.

The CDR3 here is CASSVGGEVRGEQFF. In DNA, the CDR3 is TGTGCCAGCAGCGTAGGGGGGGAGGTCAGAGGTGAGCAGTTCTTC. V usage is TRBV9 and J usage is TRBJ2-1; maybe TRBD2 (6 bases). The CDR3 length is 15 residues. V lost 0 bases to trimming and J lost 9 bases, with 16 bases between them. Germline V gene lookup returns CDR1 SGDLS and CDR2 YYNGEE.

V gene TRBV18 combines with J gene TRBJ2-7; 12 nucleotides agree with TRBD2. Trimming cost V 4 bases and J 0 bases; bases outside gene matches: 4. The CDR3 length is 16 residues. The germline gives CDR1 KGHSH, CDR2 LQKENI. Here the CDR3 reads CASSQRTSGASYEQYF. CDR3 DNA sequence: TGTGCCAGCTCACAAAGGACTAGCGGGGCCTCCTACGAGCAGTACTTC. The full variable domain, rest sourced from reference TRBV18 and TRBJ2-7, is NAGVMQNPRHLVRRRGQEARLRCSPMKGHSHVYWYRQLPEEGLKFMVYLQKENIIDESGMPKERFSAEFPKEGPSILRIQQVVRGDSAAYFCASSQRTSGASYEQYFGPGTRLTVT.

The rearrangement links TRBV6-6 to TRBJ2-2; possibly TRBD1 for D (6 bases). Germline-derived CDR1 and CDR2 are MNHNY and SVGAGI (reference sequence). The CDR3 has 15 amino acids. Trimming pared 5 bases from V and 4 bases from J, leaving 14 bases between. The DNA of the CDR3 is TGTGCCAGCAGTCCAGGGGCAGGGGCCACCGGGGAGCTGTTTTTT. This sequence encodes CASSPGAGATGELFF.

The CDR3 loop is CASRAGVGGYTF. CDR3 bases: TGCGCCAGCAGAGCAGGGGTTGGAGGCTACACCTTC. V gene TRBV10-2 combines with J gene TRBJ1-2, with D tentatively TRBD1 (6 bases). The V end was cut by 6 bases, the J end by 8 bases, with 13 bases between. Germline CDR1 is WSHSY and CDR2 is SAAADI. The CDR3 has 12 amino acids.

The chain carries TRBV7-8 and TRBJ1-4; 9 nucleotides line up with TRBD1. In germline, CDR1 is SGHVS, CDR2 FQNEAQ. This CDR3 comprises 15 residues. Trimming took 5 bases from V and 8 from J; bases not matched to a gene: 9. The CDR3 DNA reads TGTGCCAGCAGCACAGCCGGGACAGGGCTCGAAAAACTGTTTTTT. This translates into CASSTAGTGLEKLFF. The variable domain in full, with the rest retrieved from reference TRBV7-8 and TRBJ1-4, is GAGVSQSPRYKVAKRGQDVALRCDPISGHVSLFWYQQALGQGPEFLTYFQNEAQLDKSGLPSDRFFAERPEGSVSTLKIQRTQQEDSAVYLCASSTAGTGLEKLFFGSGTQLSVL.

The count of this clone is one. The rearrangement uses TRBV10-3 and TRBJ1-5, with TRBD1 identical over 12 bases. Losses at the gene ends were 5 bases for V and 7 bases for J; bases not matched to a gene: 6. CDR1 is ENHRY, CDR2 SYGVKD, per germline. The CDR3 sequence is 15 residues long. The CDR3 reads CAISLGTGGGQPQHF. CDR3 DNA sequence: TGTGCCATCAGTCTAGGGACAGGGGGCGGACAGCCCCAGCATTTT.

The chain joins TRBV20-1 to TRBJ2-7, with D uncertain. V lost 0 bases and J lost 12, with 12 bases in between. The CDR3 has 11 residues. CDR1 is DFQATT and CDR2 is SNEGSKA in the germline V gene (reference sequence). As DNA, the CDR3 is TGCAGTGCTAGAGATTGGCCTCTGCGGTACTTC. Protein product: CSARDWPLRYF.

This rearrangement joins TRBV11-2 to TRBJ2-5; no definite D call. Trimming cost V 1 base and J 5 bases, with 11 bases left between them. The CDR3 spans 14 residues. Germline V CDR1 and CDR2: SGHAT, FQNNGV. The DNA for the CDR3 is TGTGCCAGCAGCTTAGCTTCGAGCGTGGAGACCCAGTACTTC. Its translation: CASSLASSVETQYF.

This chain joins TRBV4-3 and TRBJ2-1; 11 bases fit TRBD2. CDR3 length: 19 amino acids. Germline CDR1 LGHNA, CDR2 YSLEER. The V segment lost 0 bases and the J segment 1 base; nucleotides outside the gene matches: 8. The CDR3 region is CASSQDLSSGRPSYNEQFF. The DNA of the CDR3 is TGCGCCAGCAGCCAAGATTTGTCTAGCGGGAGGCCGTCCTACAATGAGCAGTTCTTC.

In this sample, this clone turned up once. V gene TRBV7-9 combines with J gene TRBJ2-5; TRBD1 agrees at 9 bases. Germline trimming cut 5 bases from V and 3 bases from J; bases unmatched to any gene: 10. CDR1 is SEHNR and CDR2 is FQNEAQ in the germline V gene (reference sequence). CDR3 length: 16 amino acids. The chain's CDR3 is CASSGDRDRVKETQYF. The DNA of the CDR3 is TGTGCCAGCAGCGGCGACCGGGACAGGGTCAAAGAGACCCAGTACTTC.

CDR3 amino acids: CASRGTENYGYTF. CDR3 bases: TGCGCCAGCAGAGGGACAGAAAACTATGGCTACACCTTC. The chain couples TRBV5-1 to TRBJ1-2; 7 bases match TRBD1. Losses at the gene ends were 5 bases for V and 2 bases for J; bases not matched to a gene: 3. CDR1 and CDR2 (germline): SGHRS, YFSETQ. The CDR3 totals 13 residues.

This chain joins TRBV5-1 and TRBJ1-4, with TRBD1 matching 7 bases. The V gene end was trimmed by 5 bases and the J gene end by 2 bases; junction bases not matched to a gene: 3. Per germline, CDR1 SGHRS and CDR2 YFSETQ. The CDR3 contains 14 residues. In DNA, the CDR3 is TGCGCCAGCAGAGGGGGCCCGACTAATGAAAAACTGTTTTTT. The encoded protein is CASRGGPTNEKLFF.

This clone was counted a single time. The genes are TRBV14 and TRBJ2-7; perhaps D is TRBD1 or TRBD2 (5 bases each). CDR1 SGHDN and CDR2 FVKESK come from the germline V gene. V was trimmed by 0 bases and J by 12 bases, leaving 12 bases between them. The CDR3 runs to 12 residues. As DNA, the CDR3 is TGTGCCAGCAGCCAAGATCTTACGGGGACGTACTTC. This gives the protein CASSQDLTGTYF.

This clone was seen a few times. This chain uses TRBV28 with TRBJ1-6; tentatively, D is TRBD1 (5 bases). V lost 5 bases, J lost 13 bases, and 21 bases lay in between. CDR1 and CDR2 from the germline V gene are MDHEN and SYDVKM. The length of the CDR3 is 15 residues. The CDR3 sequence is CASSRAGASLTPLHF. The DNA of the CDR3 is TGTGCCAGCAGTAGGGCCGGGGCCTCGCTTACGCCCCTCCACTTT.

This chain connects TRBV27 to TRBJ1-2; 7 positions agree with TRBD1. This CDR3 spans 13 amino acids. Germline V gene sequence: CDR1 MNHEY, CDR2 SMNVEV (reference sequence). The V gene end was trimmed by 5 bases and the J gene end by 8 bases; junction bases not matched to a gene: 8. CDR3 sequence: CASSPGGSGGYTF. The CDR3, as DNA: TGTGCCAGCAGTCCAGGGGGTTCCGGAGGCTACACCTTC.

The chain recombines TRBV10-1 with TRBJ2-2, with 7 bases aligning to TRBD1. This CDR3 comprises 15 residues. The J segment lost 1 base and the V segment lost 6 bases, leaving 5 bases of the junction unmatched. CDR1 and CDR2 from the germline V gene are WNHNN and SYGVQD (reference sequence). Here the CDR3 reads CASSGTDLNTGELFF. The CDR3 DNA is TGCGCCAGCAGCGGGACAGACCTGAACACCGGGGAGCTGTTTTTT.

This rearrangement joins TRBV7-2 to TRBJ2-5; 7 bases agree with TRBD2. This CDR3 has 17 residues. With V trimmed by 1 base and J by 5 bases, 13 bases remained unmatched. Germline assignment: CDR1 SGHTA and CDR2 FQGNSA. DNA of the CDR3: TGTGCCAGCAGCTTAGAATACGGGGGGATCCGCCCGGAGACCCAGTACTTC. Encoded protein: CASSLEYGGIRPETQYF.

This chain links TRBV5-6 with TRBJ1-2; possibly TRBD1 for D (6 bases). The CDR3 consists of 14 residues. In germline, CDR1 is SGHDT, CDR2 YYEEEE. Trimming removed 2 bases from V and 8 bases from J, with 16 bases in between. CDR3 in amino acids: CASSLAQGAGGYTF. The CDR3 DNA reads TGTGCCAGCAGCTTAGCACAGGGCGCGGGCGGCTACACCTTC.

In its sample, this clone was seen a few times. Other DNA sequences of this sample code for an identical CDR3. J is TRBJ1-5 and V is TRBV5-1; D not certain. The CDR3 is made up of 14 amino acids. The V gene lost 0 bases and the J gene lost 4 bases, with 8 bases spanning the gap. Germline V lookup: CDR1 SGHRS, CDR2 YFSETQ. CDR3 DNA sequence: TGCGCCAGCAGCTTGGAGGTGGGGAATCAGCCCCAGCATTTT. Translated, it gives CASSLEVGNQPQHF.

The chain carries TRBV2 and TRBJ2-7; 7 bases align to TRBD2. The CDR3 extends over 15 amino acids. The V segment lost 2 bases and the J segment 2 bases; nucleotides outside the gene matches: 6. Germline loops: CDR1 SNHLY, CDR2 FYNNEI. The CDR3 DNA reads as TGTGCCAGCAGTGAACGGTCTAGCGGAACCTACGAGCAGTACTTC. This codes for CASSERSSGTYEQYF.

This chain uses TRBV19 with TRBJ2-3; TRBD1 aligns across 7 bases. V dropped 4 bases and J dropped 3; count of bases not matched to a gene: 7. The CDR3 has 15 amino acids. In germline, CDR1 is LNHDA, CDR2 SQIVND (reference sequence). The CDR3 is CASSTRDRLTDTQYF. DNA for the CDR3: TGTGCCAGTAGTACACGGGACAGACTTACAGATACGCAGTATTTT.

The chain joins TRBV6-4 to TRBJ2-3; 8 bases fit TRBD2. The CDR3 consists of 15 residues. The germline gives CDR1 MRHNA, CDR2 SNTAGT. V lost 2 bases, J lost 4 bases, and 5 bases stayed unmatched. The CDR3 DNA reads TGTGCCAGCAGTGACGGCGGCGGGGGGTCAGATACGCAGTATTTT. It encodes CASSDGGGGSDTQYF.

The gene calls are TRBV27 and TRBJ1-1; a weak D match, TRBD1 (5 bases). The CDR3 spans 15 residues. The V end lost 6 bases, the J end lost 4 bases, and 18 bases lay between the germline ends. Germline CDR1 and CDR2: MNHEY and SMNVEV (reference sequence). The CDR3 DNA sequence: TGTGCCAGCAGACCAAGGCAGGGAATCGGCACTGAAGCTTTCTTT. Protein sequence: CASRPRQGIGTEAFF.